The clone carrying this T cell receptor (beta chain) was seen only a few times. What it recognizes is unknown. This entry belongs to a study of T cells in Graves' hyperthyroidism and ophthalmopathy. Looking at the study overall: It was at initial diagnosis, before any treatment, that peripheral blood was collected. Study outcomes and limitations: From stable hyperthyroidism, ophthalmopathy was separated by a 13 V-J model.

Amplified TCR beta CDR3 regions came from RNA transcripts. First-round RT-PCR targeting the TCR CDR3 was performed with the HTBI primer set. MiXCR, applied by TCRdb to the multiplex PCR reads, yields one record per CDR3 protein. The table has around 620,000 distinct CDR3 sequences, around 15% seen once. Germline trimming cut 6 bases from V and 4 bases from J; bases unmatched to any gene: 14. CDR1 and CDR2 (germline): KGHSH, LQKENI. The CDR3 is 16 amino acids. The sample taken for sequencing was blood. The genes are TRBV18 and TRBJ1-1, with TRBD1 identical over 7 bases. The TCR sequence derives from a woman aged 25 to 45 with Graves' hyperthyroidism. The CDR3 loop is CASSRMKGAGGTEAFF. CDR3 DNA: TGTGCCAGCTCCCGAATGAAGGGGGCTGGAGGCACTGAAGCTTTCTTT.